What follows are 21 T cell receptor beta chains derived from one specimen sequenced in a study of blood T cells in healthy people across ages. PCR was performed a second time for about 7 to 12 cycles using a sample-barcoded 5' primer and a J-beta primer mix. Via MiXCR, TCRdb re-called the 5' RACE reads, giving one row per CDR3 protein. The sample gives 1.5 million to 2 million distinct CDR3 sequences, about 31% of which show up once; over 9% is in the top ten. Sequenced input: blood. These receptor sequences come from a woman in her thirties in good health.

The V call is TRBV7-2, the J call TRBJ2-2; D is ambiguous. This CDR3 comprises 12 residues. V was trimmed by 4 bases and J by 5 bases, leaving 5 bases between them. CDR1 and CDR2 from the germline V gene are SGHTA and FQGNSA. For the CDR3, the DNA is TGTGCCAGCAGCTGGTGGACCGGGGAGCTGTTTTTT. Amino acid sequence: CASSWWTGELFF.

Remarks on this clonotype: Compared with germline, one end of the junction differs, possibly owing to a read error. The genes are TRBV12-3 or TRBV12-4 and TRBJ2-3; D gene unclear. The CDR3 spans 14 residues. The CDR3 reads CACSFDSSADTQYF. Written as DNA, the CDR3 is TGTGCCTGCAGTTTTGACTCCTCCGCAGATACGCAGTATTTT.

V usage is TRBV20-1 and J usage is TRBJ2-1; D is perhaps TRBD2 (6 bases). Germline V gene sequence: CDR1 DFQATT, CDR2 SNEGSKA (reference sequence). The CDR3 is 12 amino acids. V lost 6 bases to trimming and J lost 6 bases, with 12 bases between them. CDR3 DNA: TGCAGTGCCTTTCTAGCGTCCAATGAGCAGTTCTTC. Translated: CSAFLASNEQFF.

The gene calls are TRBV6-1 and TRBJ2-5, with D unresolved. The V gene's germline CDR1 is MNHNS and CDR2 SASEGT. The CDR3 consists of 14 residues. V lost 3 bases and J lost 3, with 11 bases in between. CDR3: CASSDWRSEETQYF. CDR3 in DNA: TGTGCCAGCAGTGATTGGCGCAGCGAAGAGACCCAGTACTTC.

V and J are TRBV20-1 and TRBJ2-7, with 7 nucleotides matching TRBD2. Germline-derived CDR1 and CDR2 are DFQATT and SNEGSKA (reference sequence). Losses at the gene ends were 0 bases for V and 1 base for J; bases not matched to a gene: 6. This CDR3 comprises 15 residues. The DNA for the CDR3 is TGCAGTGCTAGAGAGTTAGGCGGGAGTTCCTACGAGCAGTACTTC. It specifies CSARELGGSSYEQYF.

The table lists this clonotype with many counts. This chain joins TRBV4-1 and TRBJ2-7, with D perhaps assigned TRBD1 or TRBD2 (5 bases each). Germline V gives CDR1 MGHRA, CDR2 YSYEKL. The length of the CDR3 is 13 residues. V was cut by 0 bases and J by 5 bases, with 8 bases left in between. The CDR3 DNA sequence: TGCGCCAGCAGCCAAGAAGGGACCCACGAGCAGTACTTC. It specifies CASSQEGTHEQYF.

The CDR3 loop reads CASSSHGRQVPSGNTIYF. CDR3 DNA sequence: TGCGCCAGCAGCTCTCACGGACGCCAAGTTCCCTCTGGAAACACCATATATTTT. The rearrangement joins TRBV4-1 to TRBJ1-3; D is unresolved. V gave up 5 bases and J gave up 0 bases, with 20 bases separating them. The CDR3 has 18 amino acids. The germline V gene has CDR1 MGHRA and CDR2 YSYEKL.

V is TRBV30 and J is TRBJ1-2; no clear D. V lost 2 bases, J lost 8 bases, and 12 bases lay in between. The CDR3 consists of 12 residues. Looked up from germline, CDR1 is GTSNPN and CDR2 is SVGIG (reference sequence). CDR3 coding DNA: TGTGCCTGGAGTTTACTCCTCCCCGGCTACACCTTC. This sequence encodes CAWSLLLPGYTF.

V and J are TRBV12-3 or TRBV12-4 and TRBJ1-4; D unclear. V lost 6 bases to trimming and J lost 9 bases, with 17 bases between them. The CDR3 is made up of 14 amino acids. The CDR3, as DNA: TGTGCCAGCAGCCAGCGTATCACGGACCAAAAACTGTTTTTT. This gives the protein CASSQRITDQKLFF.

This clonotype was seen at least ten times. The DNA of the CDR3 is TGCAGCGTTATCTTGACCCTTACAGTCAGTAGCCACGAGCAGTACTTC. This encodes CSVILTLTVSSHEQYF. The chain employs TRBV29-1 and TRBJ2-7, with unresolved D. V dropped 5 bases and J dropped 5 bases, with 25 bases sitting between them. Germline CDR1 SQVTM, CDR2 ANQGSEA. The CDR3 sequence is 16 residues long.

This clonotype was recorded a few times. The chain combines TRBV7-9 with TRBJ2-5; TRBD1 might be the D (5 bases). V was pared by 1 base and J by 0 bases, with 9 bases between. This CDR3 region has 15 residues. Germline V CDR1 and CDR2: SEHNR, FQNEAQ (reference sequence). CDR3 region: CASSLVGPDQETQYF. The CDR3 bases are TGTGCCAGCAGCTTAGTGGGGCCAGACCAAGAGACCCAGTACTTC.

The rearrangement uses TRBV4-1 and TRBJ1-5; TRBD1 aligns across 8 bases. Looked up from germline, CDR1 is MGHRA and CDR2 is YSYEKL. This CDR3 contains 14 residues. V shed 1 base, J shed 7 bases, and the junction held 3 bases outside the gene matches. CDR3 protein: CASSQGRTGQPQHF. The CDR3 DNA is TGCGCCAGCAGCCAAGGCAGGACAGGGCAGCCCCAGCATTTT.

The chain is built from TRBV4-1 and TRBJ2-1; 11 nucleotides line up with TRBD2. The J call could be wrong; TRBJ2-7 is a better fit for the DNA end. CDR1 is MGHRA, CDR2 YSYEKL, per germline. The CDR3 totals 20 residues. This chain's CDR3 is CASSQRTSGWRGNFHNEQYF. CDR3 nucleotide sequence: TGCGCCAGCAGCCAAAGGACTAGCGGGTGGAGGGGCAACTTCCACAATGAGCAGTACTTC.

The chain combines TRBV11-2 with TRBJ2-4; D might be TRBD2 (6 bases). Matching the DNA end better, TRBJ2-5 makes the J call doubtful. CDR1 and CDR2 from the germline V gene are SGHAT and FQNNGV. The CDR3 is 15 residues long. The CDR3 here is CASSLGAGGVETQYF. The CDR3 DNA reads TGTGCCAGCAGCTTAGGAGCGGGTGGGGTGGAGACCCAGTACTTC.

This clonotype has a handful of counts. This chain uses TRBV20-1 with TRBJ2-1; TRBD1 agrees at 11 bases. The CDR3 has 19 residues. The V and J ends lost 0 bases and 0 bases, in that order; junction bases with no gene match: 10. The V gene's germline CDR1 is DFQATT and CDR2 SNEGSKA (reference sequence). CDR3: CSARDGGQGELDSYNEQFF. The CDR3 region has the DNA TGCAGTGCTAGAGATGGGGGACAGGGGGAGTTGGACTCCTACAATGAGCAGTTCTTC.

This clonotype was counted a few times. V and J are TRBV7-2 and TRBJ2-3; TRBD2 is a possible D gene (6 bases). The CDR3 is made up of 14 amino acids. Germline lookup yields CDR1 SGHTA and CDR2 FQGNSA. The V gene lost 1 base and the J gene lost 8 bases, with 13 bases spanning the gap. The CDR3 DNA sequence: TGTGCCAGCAGCTTAGTGTCCTACGGGGGTACGCAGTATTTT. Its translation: CASSLVSYGGTQYF.

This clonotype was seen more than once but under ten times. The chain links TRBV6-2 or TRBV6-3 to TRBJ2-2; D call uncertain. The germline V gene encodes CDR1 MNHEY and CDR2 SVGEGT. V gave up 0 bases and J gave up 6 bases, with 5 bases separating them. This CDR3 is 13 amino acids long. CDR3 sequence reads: CASSYSDAGELFF. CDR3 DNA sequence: TGTGCCAGCAGTTACTCTGACGCCGGGGAGCTGTTTTTT.

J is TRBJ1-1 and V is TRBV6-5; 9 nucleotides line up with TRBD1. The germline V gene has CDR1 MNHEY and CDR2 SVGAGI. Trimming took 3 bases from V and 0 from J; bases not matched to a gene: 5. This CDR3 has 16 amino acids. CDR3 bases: TGTGCCAGCAGTTATGGACAGGGGAGGGTGAACACTGAAGCTTTCTTT. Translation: CASSYGQGRVNTEAFF.

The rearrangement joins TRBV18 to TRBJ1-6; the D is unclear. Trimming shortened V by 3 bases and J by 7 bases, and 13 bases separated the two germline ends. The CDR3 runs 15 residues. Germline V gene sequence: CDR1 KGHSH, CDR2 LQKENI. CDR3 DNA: TGTGCCAGCTCACCCGGGTCAGTGCAGAATTCACCCCTCCACTTT. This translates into CASSPGSVQNSPLHF.

This chain's CDR3 is CASSSLPGQGIYEQYF. DNA for the CDR3: TGCGCCAGCAGCTCACTCCCCGGACAGGGAATATACGAGCAGTACTTC. The J gene is TRBJ2-7, the V gene TRBV4-1; 8 bases are shared with TRBD1. V shed 5 bases and J 4 bases; nucleotides not matched to a gene: 13. This CDR3 contains 16 residues. Germline V CDR1 and CDR2: MGHRA, YSYEKL.

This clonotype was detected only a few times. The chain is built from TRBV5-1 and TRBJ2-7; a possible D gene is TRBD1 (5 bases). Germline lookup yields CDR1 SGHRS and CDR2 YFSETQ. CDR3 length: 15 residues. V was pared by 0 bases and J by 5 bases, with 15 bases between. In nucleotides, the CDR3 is TGCGCCAGCAGCTTGGGAGGATGGGGCGTGGACGAGCAGTACTTC. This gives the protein CASSLGGWGVDEQYF.